This T cell receptor beta chain originates from a study of T cell changes during pregnancy in multiple sclerosis. The CDR3 is made up of 18 amino acids. Deletions cut 4 bases from V and 2 bases from J, with 25 bases between. Germline V gene lookup returns CDR1 SGHRS and CDR2 YFSETQ. Method: immunoSEQ multiplex PCR; TCRdb's copy keeps in-frame clones and lacks some. Of about 19,000 clones in the sample, about 90% were seen once. This TCR derives from a female donor in good health, enrolled as a control in a pregnancy study. V is TRBV5-1 and J is TRBJ2-7, with D perhaps matching TRBD2 (7 bases). The sequencing here drew on CD8+ T cells from peripheral blood mononuclear cells, taken after pregnancy. CDR3 nucleotide sequence: TGCGCCAGCAGCGTTACGGGTGCCGCGGGGGCCTTTACCTACGAGCAGTACTTC. Residues: CASSVTGAAGAFTYEQYF.